This note documents a single TCR beta chain sequence. In germline, CDR1 is SGHAT, CDR2 FQDESV (reference sequence). V gave up 5 bases and J gave up 4 bases; unmatched junction bases: 4. CDR3 length: 15 residues. This sample was taken from a study of blood T cell repertoires in COVID-19. In the study overall: The analysed material was cDNA or gDNA that came from T cells, B-cell-depleted T cells, or PBMCs.

Data came from immunoSEQ multiplex PCR; TCRdb stores just in-frame clones and leaves some out. Of 150,000 to 190,000 clones in the sample, about 88% were seen once. The rearrangement joins TRBV11-1 to TRBJ2-1; 11 bases align to TRBD2. The sequencing sample was made of peripheral blood. The source is a woman aged 60-75 years with COVID-19, enrolled during active disease. As DNA, the CDR3 is TGTGCCAGCAGCCTTAGCGGGAGGGAATACAATGAGCAGTTCTTC. Residues: CASSLSGREYNEQFF.